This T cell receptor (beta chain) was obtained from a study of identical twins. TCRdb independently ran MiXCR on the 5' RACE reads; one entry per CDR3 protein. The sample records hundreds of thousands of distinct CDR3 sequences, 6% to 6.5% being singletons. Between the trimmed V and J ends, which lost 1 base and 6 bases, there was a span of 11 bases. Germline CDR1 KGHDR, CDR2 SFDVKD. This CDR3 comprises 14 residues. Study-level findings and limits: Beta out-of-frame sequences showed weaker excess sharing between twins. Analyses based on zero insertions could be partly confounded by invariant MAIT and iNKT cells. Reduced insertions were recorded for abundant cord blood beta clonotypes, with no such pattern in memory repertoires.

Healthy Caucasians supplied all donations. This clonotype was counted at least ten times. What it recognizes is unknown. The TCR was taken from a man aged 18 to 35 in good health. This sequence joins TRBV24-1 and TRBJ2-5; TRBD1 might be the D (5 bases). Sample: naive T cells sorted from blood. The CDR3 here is CATSDLQERQTQYF. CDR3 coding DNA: TGTGCCACCAGTGATTTACAGGAACGGCAGACCCAGTACTTC.